Below are 17 T cell receptor beta chains sequenced from a single sample in a study of blood T cell repertoires in COVID-19. Assay used: immunoSEQ multiplex PCR; TCRdb lists only in-frame clones, some missing. The sample holds 80,000 or so clones; approximately 82% are singletons and the top ten take about 35%. Specimen: peripheral blood. The receptors were sampled from a woman aged 70-85 years with acute or convalescent COVID-19.

This rearrangement joins TRBV7-9 to TRBJ1-1; 10 bases are a match to TRBD1. There are 15 residues in the CDR3. J was trimmed by 4 bases and V by 6 bases; bases with no gene match: 8. Per germline, CDR1 SEHNR and CDR2 FQNEAQ (reference sequence). The CDR3 loop is CASSTGTGEGTEAFF. CDR3 in DNA: TGTGCCAGCAGTACCGGGACAGGGGAGGGCACTGAAGCTTTCTTT.

The rearrangement links TRBV19 to TRBJ1-5; TRBD1 matches 9 bases. This CDR3 has 15 amino acids. The germline V gene encodes CDR1 LNHDA and CDR2 SQIVND (reference sequence). Losses at the gene ends were 6 bases for V and 5 bases for J; bases not matched to a gene: 8. Here the CDR3 DNA reads TGTGCCAGTAGCCGGGGCGGGACAGGGTATCAGCCCCAGCATTTT. This encodes CASSRGGTGYQPQHF.

The genes are TRBV9 and TRBJ2-2; 7 positions match TRBD1. The ends lost 3 bases at V and 5 bases at J; junction bases unmatched: 7. This CDR3 is built from 15 residues. The germline CDR1 and CDR2 sequences are SGDLS and YYNGEE. CDR3 protein: CASSGGTVGTGELFF. The CDR3 bases are TGTGCCAGCAGCGGGGGGACAGTCGGGACCGGGGAGCTGTTTTTT.

This clone has just one count. CDR3 loop: CASSTYRRDTIYF. The DNA of the CDR3 is TGTGCCAGCTCGACCTACAGGAGGGACACCATATATTTT. The gene calls are TRBV18 and TRBJ1-3, with D tentatively TRBD1 (5 bases). V dropped 6 bases and J dropped 8 bases, with 14 bases sitting between them. This CDR3 region has 13 residues. CDR1 KGHSH and CDR2 LQKENI come from the germline V gene.

The rearrangement joins TRBV27 to TRBJ1-3; D gene uncertain. Trimming took off 4 bases at V and 2 bases at J, with 9 bases between the two ends. CDR1 is MNHEY, CDR2 SMNVEV, per germline (reference sequence). This CDR3 has 14 residues. The CDR3 sequence is CASSSWEAGNTIYF. CDR3 bases: TGTGCCAGCAGTTCGTGGGAGGCTGGAAACACCATATATTTT.

V and J are TRBV2 and TRBJ1-6; D might be TRBD1 (6 bases). Per the germline V gene, CDR1 is SNHLY and CDR2 is FYNNEI. This CDR3 spans 15 amino acids. V lost 7 bases, J lost 7 bases, and 17 bases lay in between. The CDR3 DNA sequence: TGTGCCAGCAATATACAGGGTGCCGGAAATTCACCCCTCCACTTT. This translates into CASNIQGAGNSPLHF. Complete variable domain (other parts from reference TRBV2 and TRBJ1-6): EPEVTQTPSHQVTQMGQEVILRCVPISNHLYFYWYRQILGQKVEFLVSFYNNEISEKSEIFDDQFSVERPDGSNFTLKIRSTKLEDSAMYFCASNIQGAGNSPLHFGNGTRLTVT.

This chain links TRBV6-1 with TRBJ2-1, with unresolved D. CDR1 MNHNS and CDR2 SASEGT come from the germline V gene. There are 19 residues in the CDR3. The ends were cut back, 2 bases at V and 0 bases at J, with 20 bases in the middle. The CDR3 protein is CASSERGWSAESSYNEQFF. The CDR3 nucleotides are TGTGCCAGCAGTGAACGCGGCTGGAGCGCGGAGAGCTCCTACAATGAGCAGTTCTTC.

The sample holds a few counts of this clone. The genes are TRBV7-2 and TRBJ1-1; D call uncertain. V was shortened by 1 base and J by 0 bases, with 6 bases between the two germline ends. The germline V gene encodes CDR1 SGHTA and CDR2 FQGNSA. CDR3 length equals 14 residues. The CDR3 is CASSLVTMNTEAFF. DNA for the CDR3: TGTGCCAGCAGCTTAGTCACAATGAACACTGAAGCTTTCTTT.

This clone turned up a few times. The chain combines TRBV5-1 with TRBJ2-7; 7 bases fit TRBD1. Germline V gene data show CDR1 as SGHRS and CDR2 as YFSETQ. The CDR3 sequence is 15 residues long. V shed 0 bases and J 2 bases; nucleotides not matched to a gene: 5. This chain's CDR3 is CASSLASGGTYEQYF. CDR3 nucleotides: TGCGCCAGCAGCTTGGCGTCAGGGGGTACCTACGAGCAGTACTTC. The complete variable domain, with remaining parts taken from reference TRBV5-1 and TRBJ2-7, reads KAGVTQTPRYLIKTRGQQVTLSCSPISGHRSVSWYQQTPGQGLQFLFEYFSETQRNKGNFPGRFSGRQFSNSRSEMNVSTLELGDSALYLCASSLASGGTYEQYFGPGTRLTVT.

The rearrangement uses TRBV24-1 and TRBJ1-5; D is undetermined. Germline V gene sequence: CDR1 KGHDR, CDR2 SFDVKD. V lost 2 bases to trimming and J lost 5 bases, with 6 bases between them. CDR3 length equals 13 residues. In DNA form, the CDR3 reads TGTGCCACCAGTGATTCCTCCTATCAGCCCCAGCATTTT. Protein: CATSDSSYQPQHF.

This clone was picked up a small number of times. V and J are TRBV2 and TRBJ2-3; tentative D call: TRBD2 (5 bases). Germline values: CDR1 SNHLY, CDR2 FYNNEI. There are 15 residues in the CDR3. With 4 bases removed from V and 6 bases from J, the gap between germline ends came to 17 bases. The CDR3 loop reads CASSATGGAADTQYF. In nucleotides, the CDR3 is TGTGCCAGCAGTGCCACTGGAGGAGCCGCGGATACGCAGTATTTT.

The chain carries TRBV3-1 (or the pseudogene TRBV3-2) and TRBJ1-5, with a possible D match to TRBD1 (5 bases). Germline V CDR1 and CDR2: LGHDT, YNNKEL (reference sequence). V lost 6 bases and J 9 bases, leaving 15 bases between the germline ends. This CDR3 comprises 13 residues. The chain's CDR3 is CASSPGGLGPQHF. CDR3 in DNA: TGTGCCAGCAGTCCCGGGGGGTTGGGGCCCCAGCATTTT.

This clone occurred many times. The chain recombines TRBV3-1 (or the pseudogene TRBV3-2) with TRBJ1-6; no reliable D call. Per the germline V gene, CDR1 is LGHDT and CDR2 is YNNKEL (reference sequence). CDR3 size: 17 residues. The germline V and J ends were trimmed by 2 bases and 9 bases, with 20 bases remaining between them. CDR3 nucleotides: TGTGCCAGCAGCCAATCCCAGAATCGGGCCACTAGTTCACCCCTCCACTTT. This codes for CASSQSQNRATSSPLHF.

The chain uses TRBV12-3 or TRBV12-4 and TRBJ2-1; D call uncertain. Between the trimmed V and J ends, which lost 3 bases and 9 bases, there was a span of 12 bases. This CDR3 has 13 amino acids. The CDR3 sequence: CASSFEHPGEQFF. DNA of the CDR3: TGTGCCAGCAGTTTTGAACACCCTGGTGAGCAGTTCTTC.

The chain links TRBV3-1 (or the pseudogene TRBV3-2) to TRBJ1-1, with D perhaps TRBD1 (5 bases). Trimming left V 6 bases short and J 1 base short, with 18 bases between. CDR1 is LGHDT and CDR2 is YNNKEL in the germline V gene (reference sequence). The CDR3 covers 16 residues. The CDR3 DNA reads as TGTGCCAGCAGGGATCTAAGTACAGGAAAGAACACTGAAGCTTTCTTT. Encoded protein: CASRDLSTGKNTEAFF.

In its sample, this clone was seen a few times. The chain carries TRBV2 and TRBJ2-1, with 12 positions matching TRBD2. The junction had 5 bases not matched to a gene; V was cut back by 5 bases and J by 9 bases. Germline CDR1 reads SNHLY; CDR2 reads FYNNEI. CDR3 length: 14 residues. This chain's CDR3 is CASSPTTSGGEQFF. The CDR3 bases are TGTGCCAGCAGTCCAACGACTAGCGGGGGTGAGCAGTTCTTC.

This clone was recorded only once. The rearrangement uses TRBV24-1 and TRBJ2-5; 8 nucleotides match TRBD1. There are 15 residues in the CDR3. Germline-derived CDR1 and CDR2 are KGHDR and SFDVKD. The J segment lost 4 bases and the V segment lost 3 bases, leaving 6 bases of the junction unmatched. The CDR3 loop is CATSDTSGGSETQYF. The CDR3 DNA follows: TGTGCCACCAGTGATACTTCAGGGGGCTCAGAGACCCAGTACTTC.